A single sample gave rise to the 10 T cell receptor beta chains below, sequenced in a study of monozygotic twins with inflammatory bowel disease. TCRdb reprocessed the 5' RACE reads, with one entry per CDR3 protein and no DNA. Its table lists about 160,000 distinct CDR3 sequences. Sequencing was carried out using blood. The receptor set was obtained from a human donor with ulcerative colitis or Crohn's disease, or a healthy co-twin of an affected twin (not recorded which).

V usage is TRBV5-6 and J usage is TRBJ2-7. The CDR3 spans 14 residues. Germline V gene data show CDR1 as SGHDT and CDR2 as YYEEEE. The chain's CDR3 is CASNFGVSSYEQYF.

This sequence joins TRBV7-9 and TRBJ1-1; TCRdb reports TRBD1, a call that lacks DNA to check it against. The CDR3 extends over 13 amino acids. Germline V gives CDR1 SEHNR, CDR2 FQNEAQ (reference sequence). CDR3 loop: CASSAGHLTEAFF.

The chain couples TRBV7-8 to TRBJ1-2; TCRdb names TRBD1, which stays unverified in the absence of DNA. Germline V gives CDR1 SGHVS, CDR2 FQNEAQ. This CDR3 is 15 amino acids long. CDR3 region: CASSLALDSLYGYTF.

The CDR3 here is CASSLGAGDYEQHF. The chain is built from TRBV7-6 and TRBJ2-7; without DNA, the TCRdb call of TRBD2 cannot be checked. This CDR3 contains 14 residues. CDR1 and CDR2 from the germline V gene are SGHVS and FNYEAQ.

The chain joins TRBV12-3 or TRBV12-4 to TRBJ1-1. This CDR3 has 14 amino acids. The CDR3 region is CASSLRGGGTEAFF.

V and J are TRBV7-8 and TRBJ1-1; the D gene TCRdb calls, TRBD1, cannot be checked with no DNA. This CDR3 region has 16 residues. CDR1 and CDR2 from the germline V gene are SGHVS and FQNEAQ. The CDR3 here is CASSLYGTGLGTEAFF.

The gene calls are TRBV20-1 and TRBJ2-1; TCRdb reports TRBD1, a call that lacks DNA to check it against. CDR3 length: 13 amino acids. CDR1 and CDR2 (germline): DFQATT, SNEGSKA (reference sequence). The CDR3 sequence is CSARNPEGYEQFF.

The chain recombines TRBV20-1 with TRBJ2-1; checking the TCRdb D call of TRBD1 is not possible without DNA. CDR1 and CDR2 from the germline V gene are DFQATT and SNEGSKA (reference sequence). The CDR3 totals 15 residues. The CDR3 here is CSARATGGGNNEQFF.

The gene calls are TRBV15 and TRBJ2-5; TCRdb designates TRBD1, a call that cannot be tested without DNA. Looked up from germline, CDR1 is LNHNV and CDR2 is YYDKDF (reference sequence). The CDR3 has 16 amino acids. The CDR3 is CATSFEGLDTGETQYF.

The V gene is TRBV4-2, the J gene TRBJ1-3. The CDR3 has 17 amino acids. In germline, CDR1 is LGHNA, CDR2 YNFKEQ. The CDR3 reads CASSQDRAAISGNTIYF.